This T cell receptor (beta chain) is from a study of blood T cell repertoires in COVID-19. CDR3 length equals 14 residues. Trimming cost V 5 bases and J 7 bases; bases outside gene matches: 7. Germline V gene data show CDR1 as MDHEN and CDR2 as SYDVKM. Original processing methods: Nucleated cell counts were estimated from reference gene primer amplification. Some clones are missing from TCRdb's copy, which holds only in-frame ones; the method was immunoSEQ multiplex PCR. V, J and clone size are taken as reported in that table, and D and trimming were inferred from the DNA itself. The data contain some 150,000 clones, about 79% of them singletons.

This clonotype was obtained from a woman aged 50 to 65 with acute or convalescent COVID-19. The sequencing sample was made of peripheral blood. The chain links TRBV28 to TRBJ2-1, with 8 bases fitting TRBD2. CDR3 in amino acids: CASSGSGSGNEQFF. The CDR3 coding sequence is TGTGCCAGCAGTGGAAGCGGGAGTGGTAATGAGCAGTTCTTC.